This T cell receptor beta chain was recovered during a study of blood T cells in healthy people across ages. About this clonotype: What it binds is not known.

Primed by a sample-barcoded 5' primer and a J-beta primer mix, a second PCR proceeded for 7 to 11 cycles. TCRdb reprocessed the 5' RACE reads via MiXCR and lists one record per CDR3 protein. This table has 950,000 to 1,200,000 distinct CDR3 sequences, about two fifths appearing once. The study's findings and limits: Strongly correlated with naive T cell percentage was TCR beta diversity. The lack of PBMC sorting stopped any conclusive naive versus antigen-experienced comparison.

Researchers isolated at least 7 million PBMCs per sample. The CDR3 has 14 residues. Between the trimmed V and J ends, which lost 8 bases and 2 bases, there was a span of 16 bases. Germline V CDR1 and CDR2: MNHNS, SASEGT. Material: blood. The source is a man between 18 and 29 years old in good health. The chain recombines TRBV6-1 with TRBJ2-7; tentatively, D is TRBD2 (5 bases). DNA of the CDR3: TGTGCCAGCGATGGAGGCAGGTGGACCTACGAGCAGTACTTC. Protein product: CASDGGRWTYEQYF.